The rows below give T cell receptor beta chains drawn from one sample of a study of blood T cell repertoires in COVID-19. Method: immunoSEQ multiplex PCR; TCRdb's copy keeps in-frame clones and lacks some. The table shows 6,000 or so clones, with around 89% occurring only once. The specimen was peripheral blood. The source of these receptors is a human donor in a cohort sampled during active COVID-19. Both conserved end residues are part of each CDR3. The D gene is left open where the match is weak. Not every row has a clone size; where given, it reads once, few, many or a size class.

j_gene,v_gene,abundance,d_gene,CDR3aa,CDR3nt
TRBJ1-5,TRBV5-4,NA,NA,CASSLLLTGCQQPQHF,TGTGCCAGCAGCTTGCTTCTCACAGGGTGTCAGCAGCCCCAGCATTTT
TRBJ2-5,TRBV6-6,NA,TRBD1,CASSNTGGVETQYF,TGTGCCAGCAGTAATACAGGGGGCGTTGAGACCCAGTACTTC
TRBJ2-5,TRBV5-1,NA,NA,CASTRVGGDQETQYF,TGCGCCAGCACCCGTGTCGGCGGTGACCAAGAGACCCAGTACTTC
TRBJ2-3,TRBV5-1,NA,TRBD1,CASNRGTGTGGQDTQYF,TGCGCCAGCAATAGGGGAACCGGGACAGGGGGTCAGGATACGCAGTATTTT
TRBJ2-1,TRBV19,NA,TRBD2,CASSGSGYNEQFF,TGTGCCAGTAGTGGTAGCGGGTACAATGAGCAGTTCTTC
TRBJ2-3,TRBV5-6,NA,NA,CASSLGYQEDTQYF,TGTGCCAGCAGCTTGGGGTACCAAGAGGATACGCAGTATTTT
TRBJ1-1,TRBV19,NA,TRBD1,CASLNRGLGVTEAFF,TGTGCCAGTTTGAACAGGGGGCTCGGGGTCACTGAAGCTTTCTTT
TRBJ2-1,TRBV11-2,medium-sized,NA,CASSSLRAGPRSYNEQFF,TGTGCCAGCAGCTCCCTCCGAGCGGGTCCCCGGTCCTACAATGAGCAGTTCTTC
TRBJ2-1,TRBV7-2,NA,TRBD1,CASSSRDRGVDEQFF,TGTGCCAGCAGCTCCCGGGACAGGGGAGTCGATGAGCAGTTCTTC
TRBJ2-7,TRBV28,NA,NA,CASSLAGSGSYEQYF,TGTGCCAGCAGTTTAGCGGGATCAGGGTCTTACGAGCAGTACTTC
TRBJ2-7,TRBV7-9,NA,NA,CASSFAGASYEQYF,TGTGCCAGCAGCTTCGCTGGGGCGTCCTACGAGCAGTACTTC
TRBJ2-1,TRBV6-5,NA,NA,CASSWGGRDEQFF,TGTGCCAGCAGTTGGGGGGGCAGGGATGAGCAGTTCTTC
TRBJ1-3,TRBV21-1,once,NA,CASSTDRALISGNTIYF,TGTGCCAGCAGCACCGACAGGGCCCTTATCTCTGGAAACACCATATATTTT
TRBJ2-3,TRBV6-6,NA,TRBD1,CASSRTGDRPSTDTQYF,TGTGCCAGCAGCCGAACCGGGGACAGGCCAAGCACAGATACGCAGTATTTT
TRBJ2-7,TRBV7-2,once,TRBD2,CASSLSGGSYEQYF,TGTGCCAGCAGTTTGAGCGGGGGGAGCTACGAGCAGTACTTC
TRBJ2-3,TRBV9,NA,NA,CASSQGLGTDTQYF,TGTGCCAGCAGCCAGGGACTGGGCACAGATACGCAGTATTTT
TRBJ2-4,TRBV20-1,NA,NA,CSASSRRGNIQYF,TGCAGTGCTAGTTCCCGTCGCGGGAACATTCAGTACTTC
TRBJ2-2,TRBV18,NA,NA,CASSPRTANTGELFF,TGTGCCAGCTCACCACGGACAGCAAACACCGGGGAGCTGTTTTTT
TRBJ2-1,TRBV15,NA,TRBD2,CATSTRTSGRGHNEQFF,TGTGCCACCAGCACTAGGACTAGCGGGAGGGGCCACAATGAGCAGTTCTTC
TRBJ2-7,TRBV9,NA,NA,CASSVGGSSYEQYF,TGTGCCAGCAGCGTAGGAGGGAGCTCCTACGAGCAGTACTTC
TRBJ1-6,TRBV6-5,NA,NA,CASSYSAGSNSPLHF,TGTGCCAGCAGTTACTCTGCAGGTTCAAATTCACCCCTCCACTTT
TRBJ1-1,TRBV9,NA,NA,CASSVVEAPDTEAFF,TGTGCCAGCAGCGTAGTTGAGGCGCCGGACACTGAAGCTTTCTTT
TRBJ2-2,TRBV7-7,NA,TRBD2,CASTQGGTGELFF,TGTGCTAGCACCCAGGGAGGGACCGGGGAGCTGTTTTTT
TRBJ2-1,TRBV6-5,NA,NA,CASSQGRGGYEQFF,TGTGCCAGCAGCCAGGGTCGCGGGGGCTATGAGCAGTTCTTC
TRBJ2-1,TRBV5-6,NA,TRBD2,CASSLRRDSGSLSYNEQFF,TGTGCCAGCAGCTTGCGTCGGGATAGCGGGAGTTTGTCCTACAATGAGCAGTTCTTC
TRBJ2-2,TRBV4-3,NA,NA,CASSQGGTGELFF,TGCGCCAGCAGCCAAGGAGGCACCGGGGAGCTGTTTTTT
TRBJ2-1,TRBV27,NA,NA,CASRRLGGAYNEQFF,TGTGCCAGCAGAAGGCTTGGGGGCGCCTACAATGAGCAGTTCTTC
TRBJ1-2,TRBV7-2,NA,NA,CASSLGVSGGYTF,TGTGCCAGCAGCTTAGGGGTATCGGGGGGCTACACCTTC
TRBJ1-2,TRBV27,NA,NA,CASSLARTASYGYIF,TGTGCCAGCAGTTTAGCCCGGACTGCCTCCTATGGCTACATCTTC
TRBJ1-5,TRBV19,NA,TRBD1,CATRDSTYNQPQHF,TGTGCCACCCGGGACAGTACTTACAATCAGCCCCAGCATTTT
TRBJ1-5,TRBV19,NA,NA,CASSLGDTRNQPQHF,TGTGCCAGTAGCCTTGGGGACACACGCAATCAGCCCCAGCATTTT
TRBJ1-6,TRBV6-5,NA,NA,CASSYSRESANSPLHF,TGTGCCAGCAGTTACTCGCGGGAGTCGGCTAATTCACCCCTCCACTTT
TRBJ2-3,TRBV5-1,NA,TRBD2,CASSLSIVLREGADTQYF,TGCGCCAGCAGCTTGTCAATTGTGTTGCGGGAGGGGGCAGATACGCAGTATTTT
TRBJ2-3,TRBV27,NA,TRBD2,CASSSSGGTDTQYF,TGTGCCAGCAGTTCCAGCGGGGGGACAGATACGCAGTATTTT
TRBJ2-6,TRBV28,NA,TRBD1,CASRPAGTGASGANVLTF,TGTGCCAGCAGACCCGCAGGGACAGGTGCTTCTGGGGCCAACGTCCTGACTTTC
TRBJ2-3,TRBV29-1,NA,NA,CSVVKGTPGADTQYF,TGCAGCGTTGTAAAGGGGACTCCAGGCGCAGATACGCAGTATTTT
TRBJ1-5,TRBV29-1,once,NA,CSAQGQNNQPQHF,TGCAGCGCCCAGGGGCAGAACAATCAGCCCCAGCATTTT
TRBJ2-1,TRBV3-1/TRBV3-2,NA,TRBD2,CASSQDGGLFTNAFYNEQFF,TGTGCCAGCAGCCAAGATGGGGGACTATTCACAAACGCCTTCTACAATGAGCAGTTCTTC
TRBJ1-1,TRBV7-9,NA,NA,CASSQLQGTINTEAFF,TGTGCCAGCAGTCAACTCCAGGGGACGATAAACACTGAAGCTTTCTTT
TRBJ2-3,TRBV7-2,NA,NA,CASSSRTHLRETDTQYF,TGTGCCAGCAGCTCAAGGACTCACCTGCGGGAAACAGATACGCAGTATTTT
TRBJ1-4,TRBV7-7,NA,NA,CASSLNFRGGPTNEKLFF,TGTGCTAGCAGCTTAAATTTCCGGGGAGGCCCAACTAATGAAAAACTGTTTTTT
TRBJ1-6,TRBV18,NA,TRBD1,CASSGDRINSPLHF,TGTGCCAGCTCGGGGGACAGAATCAATTCACCCCTCCACTTT
TRBJ2-7,TRBV10-3,NA,TRBD1,CAISLDRGQGNEQYF,TGTGCCATCAGCCTTGACAGGGGGCAAGGAAACGAGCAGTACTTC